Below are 27 T cell receptor beta chains sequenced from a single sample in a study of blood T cells in healthy people across ages. Primers used in a second PCR of roughly 6 to 11 cycles were a sample-barcoded 5' primer and a J-beta primer mix. TCRdb fed the 5' RACE reads into MiXCR, producing one record per CDR3 protein. Among about 1,500,000 distinct CDR3 sequences listed, 40% to 50% were seen once. Sequenced material: blood. The receptors stem from a woman under 30 in good health.

This clonotype was found a few times. This chain uses TRBV29-1 with TRBJ2-1; TRBD2 agrees at 12 bases. This CDR3 has 15 residues. From germline, CDR1 is SQVTM and CDR2 ANQGSEA. J gave up 10 bases and V 1 base, and 8 bases lay outside the gene matches. The CDR3 reads CSVEVYGLAGPEQFF. The CDR3, as DNA: TGCAGCGTTGAAGTTTATGGACTAGCGGGGCCAGAGCAGTTCTTC.

This clonotype was detected a few times. The V gene is TRBV6-5, the J gene TRBJ2-7, with no clear D. Looked up from germline, CDR1 is MNHEY and CDR2 is SVGAGI. The CDR3 length is 14 residues. Between the trimmed V and J ends, which lost 3 bases and 4 bases, there was a span of 13 bases. The CDR3 protein is CASSYSRAAYEQYF. CDR3 nucleotide sequence: TGTGCCAGCAGTTATAGTAGGGCCGCGTACGAGCAGTACTTC.

The chain uses TRBV21-1 and TRBJ1-2. TRBV21-1 represents a pseudogene. This CDR3 comprises 12 residues. The CDR3 coding sequence is TGTGCCACCCCCGGAGGGGACTATGGCTACACCTTC. It is translated as CATPGGDYGYTF.

This clonotype occurred once. The chain combines TRBV19 with TRBJ2-3; D not resolved. The germline V and J ends were trimmed by 9 bases and 3 bases, with 22 bases remaining between them. This CDR3 is built from 16 residues. The germline CDR1 and CDR2 sequences are LNHDA and SQIVND (reference sequence). The CDR3 spells CASASLTDWKTDTQYF. The CDR3 bases are TGTGCCAGCGCGTCCCTTACCGACTGGAAAACAGATACGCAGTATTTT.

The chain couples TRBV20-1 to TRBJ1-4, with D perhaps matching TRBD1 (5 bases). Trimming pared 1 base from V and 7 bases from J, leaving 10 bases between. Germline CDR1 is DFQATT and CDR2 is SNEGSKA (reference sequence). This CDR3 has 13 residues. The CDR3 DNA is TGCAGTGCTAGAGTCCAGGGCGGTGAAAAACTGTTTTTT. It specifies CSARVQGGEKLFF.

This clonotype appeared a few times. This chain joins TRBV3-1 and TRBJ1-1, with unresolved D. Germline-derived CDR1 and CDR2 are LGHDT and YNNKEL (reference sequence). The V end was cut by 4 bases, the J end by 6 bases, with 9 bases between. This CDR3 is built from 12 residues. The CDR3 reads CASSPLGAEAFF. The DNA of the CDR3 is TGTGCCAGCAGCCCCCTCGGGGCTGAAGCTTTCTTT.

This chain joins TRBV2 and TRBJ2-3, with 7 bases that match TRBD2. Trimming at V came to 6 bases and at J to 14 bases, leaving 17 bases not matched to a gene. CDR1 SNHLY and CDR2 FYNNEI come from the germline V gene. CDR3 length equals 14 residues. CDR3 amino acids: CASRADILASSSYF. The CDR3, as DNA: TGTGCCAGCAGGGCCGACATACTAGCGTCTAGCTCGTATTTT.

The CDR3 reads CASRRSSDGEQYF. CDR3 coding DNA: TGTGCCAGCAGGAGAAGTTCTGACGGCGAGCAGTACTTC. The rearrangement uses TRBV6-5 and TRBJ2-7, with D unclear. Per the germline V gene, CDR1 is MNHEY and CDR2 is SVGAGI. This CDR3 spans 13 amino acids. V gave up 6 bases and J gave up 6 bases, with 15 bases separating them.

The rearrangement joins TRBV21-1 to TRBJ2-7; the table's D call TRBD1 went unverified against the DNA. The J call may be wrong; the DNA end is better matched by TRBJ2-5. TRBV21-1 is deemed a pseudogene. The CDR3 has 16 amino acids. In DNA form, the CDR3 reads TGTGCCAGCAGCAACGGGATCTTCAAAGGCAAAGAGACCCAGTACTTC. Protein sequence: CASSNGIFKGKETQYF.

This clonotype was detected a few times. This chain uses TRBV20-1 with TRBJ2-1; 10 bases map to TRBD2. Germline-derived CDR1 and CDR2 are DFQATT and SNEGSKA (reference sequence). The CDR3 is 14 amino acids. With V trimmed by 5 bases and J by 2 bases, 3 bases remained unmatched. The CDR3 is CSAFGLAAYNEQFF. CDR3 sequence (DNA): TGCAGTGCTTTCGGACTAGCGGCCTACAATGAGCAGTTCTTC.

V gene TRBV6-6 combines with J gene TRBJ2-7; tentatively, D is TRBD1 (7 bases). The CDR3 is 15 residues long. V lost 5 bases, J lost 5 bases, and 19 bases lay in between. From germline, CDR1 is MNHNY and CDR2 SVGAGI (reference sequence). Written as DNA, the CDR3 is TGTGCCAGCAGTGGAGGGGGCGCTGATTCCAACGAGCAGTACTTC. Protein: CASSGGGADSNEQYF.

This clonotype was detected a few times. The chain joins TRBV5-1 to TRBJ2-3, with 11 bases that match TRBD2. Germline V gives CDR1 SGHRS, CDR2 YFSETQ. The CDR3 totals 16 residues. V shed 4 bases, J shed 4 bases, and the junction held 8 bases outside the gene matches. The CDR3 region is CASSPGLAEPPDTQYF. The DNA for the CDR3 is TGCGCCAGCAGCCCGGGACTAGCGGAACCTCCAGATACGCAGTATTTT.

The sample holds one count of this clonotype. The chain is built from TRBV20-1 and TRBJ2-1; D could derive from TRBD1 or TRBD2 (5 bases each). With 3 bases removed from V and 13 bases from J, the gap between germline ends came to 25 bases. Germline lookup yields CDR1 DFQATT and CDR2 SNEGSKA (reference sequence). The CDR3 extends over 15 amino acids. The CDR3 here is CSASTPSGSRETQFF. The CDR3 DNA follows: TGCAGTGCTAGCACTCCCTCCGGCTCCAGGGAGACCCAGTTCTTC.

The chain carries TRBV2 and TRBJ2-1; D unclear. CDR1 SNHLY and CDR2 FYNNEI come from the germline V gene. V was clipped by 10 bases and J by 5 bases, with 15 bases between them. The CDR3 sequence is 13 residues long. CDR3 DNA: TGTGCCACCTCGCGTGGTATGGACAATGAGCAGTTCTTC. It translates to CATSRGMDNEQFF.

This clonotype appeared many times. The genes are TRBV4-1 and TRBJ1-5; perhaps TRBD1 as D (5 bases). CDR1 MGHRA and CDR2 YSYEKL come from the germline V gene. The CDR3 loop spans 15 amino acids. The V gene lost 0 bases and the J gene lost 4 bases, with 10 bases spanning the gap. The CDR3: CASSQEGGGNQPQHF. In DNA form, the CDR3 reads TGCGCCAGCAGCCAAGAGGGTGGGGGAAATCAGCCCCAGCATTTT.

The table lists this clonotype with a few counts. The chain has TRBV6-6 and TRBJ2-5; possibly TRBD2 for D (6 bases). With 5 bases removed from V and 2 bases from J, the gap between germline ends came to 15 bases. The CDR3 totals 15 residues. Per germline, CDR1 MNHNY and CDR2 SVGAGI (reference sequence). The CDR3 sequence: CASSPGRGLQETQYF. The CDR3 DNA reads as TGTGCCAGCAGTCCCGGGCGGGGTTTGCAAGAGACCCAGTACTTC.

V and J are TRBV18 and TRBJ2-1; D gene uncertain. Trimming stripped 6 bases from V and 10 bases from J, with 13 bases between. Germline CDR1 is KGHSH and CDR2 is LQKENI. The CDR3 is made up of 12 amino acids. The CDR3 nucleotides read TGTGCCAGCTCTTCAACGCCATGGGAGCAGTTCTTC. It translates to CASSSTPWEQFF.

V gene TRBV9 combines with J gene TRBJ1-2, with D perhaps matching TRBD1 (5 bases). This CDR3 spans 15 amino acids. Looked up from germline, CDR1 is SGDLS and CDR2 is YYNGEE. Trimming removed 6 bases at V and 4 bases at J, with 19 bases between. The CDR3 DNA reads TGTGCCAGCAACCGAGGGGCTCTGGGCGGCTATGGCTACACCTTC. Translation: CASNRGALGGYGYTF.

This clonotype was detected only a few times. The chain joins TRBV5-1 to TRBJ2-6; D not certain. This CDR3 contains 17 residues. V gave up 0 bases and J gave up 1 base, with 11 bases separating them. Germline-derived CDR1 and CDR2 are SGHRS and YFSETQ. The CDR3: CASSLAAAQSGANVLTF. The CDR3 coding sequence is TGCGCCAGCAGCTTGGCTGCGGCCCAATCTGGGGCCAACGTCCTGACTTTC.

This chain links TRBV28 with TRBJ1-1; D is perhaps TRBD1 (5 bases). Germline CDR1 and CDR2: MDHEN and SYDVKM. The CDR3 totals 18 residues. Trimming left V 6 bases short and J 5 bases short, with 28 bases between. The CDR3 here is CASSSPGTGRIRTTEAFF. CDR3 DNA: TGTGCCAGCAGCTCCCCCGGGACGGGGAGGATTAGAACGACTGAAGCTTTCTTT.

In this sample, this clonotype turned up a few times. The rearrangement links TRBV5-1 to TRBJ2-7; D is unresolved. The germline gives CDR1 SGHRS, CDR2 YFSETQ. The V and J ends lost 0 bases and 3 bases respectively, with 13 bases between them. The CDR3 totals 15 residues. CDR3 nucleotide sequence: TGCGCCAGCAGCTTGGTCTCAGACCCTAACTACGAGCAGTACTTC. This codes for CASSLVSDPNYEQYF. The entire variable domain, with the rest obtained from reference TRBV5-1 and TRBJ2-7, is as follows: KAGVTQTPRYLIKTRGQQVTLSCSPISGHRSVSWYQQTPGQGLQFLFEYFSETQRNKGNFPGRFSGRQFSNSRSEMNVSTLELGDSALYLCASSLVSDPNYEQYFGPGTRLTVT.

The chain combines TRBV15 with TRBJ2-1; the match to TRBD2 covers 9 bases. The germline V gene encodes CDR1 LNHNV and CDR2 YYDKDF (reference sequence). V lost 2 bases and J lost 4; bases outside the gene matches: 9. The CDR3 runs 17 residues. For the CDR3, the DNA is TGTGCCACCAGCAGACCATTATCTAGCGGGGCGTACAATGAGCAGTTCTTC. Translation gives CATSRPLSSGAYNEQFF.

This clonotype was observed a handful of times. The chain joins TRBV6-6 to TRBJ2-3, with 12 bases identical to TRBD2. The germline gives CDR1 MNHNY, CDR2 SVGAGI (reference sequence). Losses at the gene ends were 6 bases for V and 6 bases for J; bases not matched to a gene: 4. The CDR3 is made up of 14 amino acids. CDR3 residues: CASRMGLAGDTQYF. CDR3 bases: TGTGCCAGCAGGATGGGACTAGCGGGCGATACGCAGTATTTT.

The CDR3 bases are TGCAGTGCTAGTTTGAGGACGAGCGAGGGCACAGATACGCAGTATTTT. As protein: CSASLRTSEGTDTQYF. The chain employs TRBV20-1 and TRBJ2-3, with D hard to call. V was trimmed by 3 bases and J by 1 base, leaving 17 bases between them. This CDR3 is 16 amino acids long. Germline V gene data show CDR1 as DFQATT and CDR2 as SNEGSKA (reference sequence).

The table lists this clonotype with a few counts. The V and J genes are TRBV20-1 and TRBJ1-2, with D perhaps TRBD1 (5 bases). Per germline, CDR1 DFQATT and CDR2 SNEGSKA (reference sequence). The ends were cut back, 0 bases at V and 3 bases at J, with 11 bases in the middle. CDR3 length equals 14 residues. CDR3 DNA sequence: TGCAGTGCTAGAGATCGGGGGGGTCACTATGGCTACACCTTC. Translation gives CSARDRGGHYGYTF.

V is TRBV6-5 and J is TRBJ1-3; D uncertain. Between the trimmed V and J ends, which lost 0 bases and 7 bases, there was a span of 13 bases. The CDR3 sequence is 15 residues long. Germline assignment: CDR1 MNHEY and CDR2 SVGAGI. CDR3 in DNA: TGTGCCAGCAGTTACTCAGGGCAGATGCGGAACACCATATATTTT. Its translation is CASSYSGQMRNTIYF.

There are a few counts of this clonotype. The chain has TRBV2 and TRBJ1-2; weak D call: TRBD1 (6 bases). The CDR3 covers 14 residues. CDR1 and CDR2 from the germline V gene are SNHLY and FYNNEI. V lost 5 bases and J lost 1, with 11 bases in between. The CDR3 DNA reads TGTGCCAGCAGTTCCGGACAGATTAACTATGGCTACACCTTC. Its translation is CASSSGQINYGYTF. Looking up the rest from reference TRBV2 and TRBJ1-2 gives the full variable domain: EPEVTQTPSHQVTQMGQEVILRCVPISNHLYFYWYRQILGQKVEFLVSFYNNEISEKSEIFDDQFSVERPDGSNFTLKIRSTKLEDSAMYFCASSSGQINYGYTFGSGTRLTVV.